The source of this T cell receptor beta chain is a study of prognosis after radiotherapy for stage I lung cancer. Turning to the study itself: With around 13 men and 5 to 7 women, the cohort's median age was around 74 years, range roughly 53–84.

Germline V gene sequence: CDR1 LNHNV, CDR2 YYDKDF (reference sequence). V was cut by 0 bases and J by 2 bases, with 10 bases left in between. The CDR3 sequence is 16 residues long. By two-round multiplex PCR, the TCR beta CDR3 was amplified from genomic DNA. With primers specific to each TRBV and TRBJ gene, the first-round PCR was performed. MiXCR was run by TCRdb on the multiplex PCR reads, yielding one entry per CDR3 protein. The profile shows about 36,000 distinct CDR3 sequences, around a third of them singletons. This clonotype was detected only a few times. The receptor was derived from a donor aged 50 or older with non-small cell lung cancer. The V and J genes are TRBV15 and TRBJ1-4; D unresolved. The material sequenced was PBMCs, taken before or after stereotactic body radiation therapy (not recorded which). In DNA form, the CDR3 reads TGTGCCACCAGCAGAGATAGAACAGTTACTAATGAAAAACTGTTTTTT. This sequence encodes CATSRDRTVTNEKLFF.